Below are 3 T cell receptor beta chains sequenced from a single sample in a study of T cell changes during pregnancy in multiple sclerosis. Some clones are missing from TCRdb's copy, which holds only in-frame ones; the method was immunoSEQ multiplex PCR. Among more than 65,000 clones listed, 80% to 95% were seen once. Here the sequenced sample was peripheral blood, taken in the first trimester of pregnancy. The origin of the receptors is a female donor with multiple sclerosis, enrolled in a pregnancy study.

The rearrangement links TRBV9 to TRBJ2-1, with unresolved D. With 0 bases removed from V and 6 bases from J, the gap between germline ends came to 16 bases. The CDR3 covers 16 residues. Germline V lookup: CDR1 SGDLS, CDR2 YYNGEE. The CDR3 DNA reads TGTGCCAGCAGCGTAGGTGGTAGCCCACTGGCCAATGAGCAGTTCTTC. It is translated as CASSVGGSPLANEQFF.

In its sample, this clone was seen once. The chain has TRBV27 and TRBJ1-5, with unresolved D. CDR1 MNHEY and CDR2 SMNVEV come from the germline V gene (reference sequence). V was trimmed by 2 bases and J by 2 bases, leaving 7 bases between them. The CDR3 contains 14 residues. The CDR3 DNA reads TGTGCCAGCAGTTTACAGTTGGGCAATCAGCCCCAGCATTTT. Protein sequence: CASSLQLGNQPQHF.

This clone was seen only once. This chain uses TRBV7-9 with TRBJ2-2, with 10 bases matching TRBD2. Trimming removed 2 bases from V and 4 bases from J; junction bases left unmatched: 7. The CDR3 sequence is 17 residues long. Per the germline V gene, CDR1 is SEHNR and CDR2 is FQNEAQ (reference sequence). CDR3 coding DNA: TGTGCCAGCAGCTTAAGAGCGGGGGGGCGCGTCACCGGGGAGCTGTTTTTT. It specifies CASSLRAGGRVTGELFF.